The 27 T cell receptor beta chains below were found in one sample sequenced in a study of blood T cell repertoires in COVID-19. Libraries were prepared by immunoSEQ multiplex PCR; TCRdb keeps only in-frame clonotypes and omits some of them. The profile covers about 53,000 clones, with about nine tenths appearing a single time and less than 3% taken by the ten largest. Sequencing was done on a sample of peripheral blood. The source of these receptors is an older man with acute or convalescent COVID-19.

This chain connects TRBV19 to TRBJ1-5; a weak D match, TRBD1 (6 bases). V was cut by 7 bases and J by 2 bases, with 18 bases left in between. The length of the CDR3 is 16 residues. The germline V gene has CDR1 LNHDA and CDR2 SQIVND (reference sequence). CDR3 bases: TGTGCCAGTACCGTGTGGGGGCAAGGCGGCAATCAGCCCCAGCATTTT. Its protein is CASTVWGQGGNQPQHF.

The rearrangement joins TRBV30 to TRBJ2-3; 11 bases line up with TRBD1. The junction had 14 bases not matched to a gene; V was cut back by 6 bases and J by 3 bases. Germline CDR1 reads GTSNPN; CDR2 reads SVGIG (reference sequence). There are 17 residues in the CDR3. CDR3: CACLGGQGVEATDTQYF. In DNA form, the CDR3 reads TGTGCCTGCCTGGGGGGACAGGGGGTTGAAGCAACAGATACGCAGTATTTT.

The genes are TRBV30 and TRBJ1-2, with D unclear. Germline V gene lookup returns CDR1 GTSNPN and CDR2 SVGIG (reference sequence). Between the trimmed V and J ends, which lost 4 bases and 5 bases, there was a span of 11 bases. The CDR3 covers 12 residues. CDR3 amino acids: CAWKEGQYGYTF. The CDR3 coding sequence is TGTGCCTGGAAAGAGGGCCAGTATGGCTACACCTTC.

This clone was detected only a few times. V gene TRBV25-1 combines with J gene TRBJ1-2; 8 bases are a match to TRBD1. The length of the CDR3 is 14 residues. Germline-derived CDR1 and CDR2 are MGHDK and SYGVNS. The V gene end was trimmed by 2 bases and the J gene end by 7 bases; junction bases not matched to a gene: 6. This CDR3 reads CASSEQGATFGYTF. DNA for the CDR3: TGTGCCAGCAGTGAACAGGGGGCTACATTTGGCTACACCTTC.

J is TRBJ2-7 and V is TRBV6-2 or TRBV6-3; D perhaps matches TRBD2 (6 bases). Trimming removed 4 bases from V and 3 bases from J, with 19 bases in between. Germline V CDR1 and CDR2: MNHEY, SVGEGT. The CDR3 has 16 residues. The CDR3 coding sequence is TGTGCCAGCAGTTCCCCACAGGCGGGGAACAACTACGAGCAGTACTTC. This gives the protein CASSSPQAGNNYEQYF.

CDR3 sequence (DNA): TGTGCCAGCAGTCATACAGGGATTGGAAACACCATATATTTT. It encodes CASSHTGIGNTIYF. The genes are TRBV7-9 and TRBJ1-3, with D possibly matching TRBD1 (6 bases). The CDR3 runs 14 residues. The germline gives CDR1 SEHNR, CDR2 FQNEAQ (reference sequence). Trimming took 6 bases from V and 3 from J, leaving 12 bases between them.

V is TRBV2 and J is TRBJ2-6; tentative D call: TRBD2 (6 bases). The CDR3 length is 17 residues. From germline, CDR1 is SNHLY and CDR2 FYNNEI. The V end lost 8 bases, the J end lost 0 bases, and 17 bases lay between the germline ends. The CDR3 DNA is TGTGCCAGCGCAATACGCAGGGACTTCTCTGGGGCCAACGTCCTGACTTTC. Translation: CASAIRRDFSGANVLTF.

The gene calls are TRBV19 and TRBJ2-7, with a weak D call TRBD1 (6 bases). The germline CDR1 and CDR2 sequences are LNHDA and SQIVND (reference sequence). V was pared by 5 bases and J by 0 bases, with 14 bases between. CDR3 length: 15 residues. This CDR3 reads CASSHRGGSSYEQYF. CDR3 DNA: TGTGCCAGTAGTCATAGAGGGGGTAGCTCCTACGAGCAGTACTTC. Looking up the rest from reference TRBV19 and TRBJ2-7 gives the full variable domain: DGGITQSPKYLFRKEGQNVTLSCEQNLNHDAMYWYRQDPGQGLRLIYYSQIVNDFQKGDIAEGYSVSREKKESFPLTVTSAQKNPTAFYLCASSHRGGSSYEQYFGPGTRLTVT.

This chain's CDR3 is CASRDRVGPGANVLTF. In DNA form, the CDR3 reads TGTGCCAGCAGGGACAGGGTAGGGCCTGGGGCCAACGTCCTGACTTTC. The V call is TRBV2, the J call TRBJ2-6; 8 bases align to TRBD1. From germline, CDR1 is SNHLY and CDR2 FYNNEI. The V gene end was trimmed by 6 bases and the J gene end by 2 bases; junction bases not matched to a gene: 6. The CDR3 has 16 residues.

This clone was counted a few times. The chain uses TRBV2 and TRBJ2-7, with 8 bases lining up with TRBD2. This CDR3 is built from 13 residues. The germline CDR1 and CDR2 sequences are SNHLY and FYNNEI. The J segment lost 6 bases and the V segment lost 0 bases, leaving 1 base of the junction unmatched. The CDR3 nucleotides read TGTGCCAGCAGTGAAGCGGGACTAGGCGAGCAGTACTTC. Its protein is CASSEAGLGEQYF. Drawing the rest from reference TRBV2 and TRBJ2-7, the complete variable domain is EPEVTQTPSHQVTQMGQEVILRCVPISNHLYFYWYRQILGQKVEFLVSFYNNEISEKSEIFDDQFSVERPDGSNFTLKIRSTKLEDSAMYFCASSEAGLGEQYFGPGTRLTVT.

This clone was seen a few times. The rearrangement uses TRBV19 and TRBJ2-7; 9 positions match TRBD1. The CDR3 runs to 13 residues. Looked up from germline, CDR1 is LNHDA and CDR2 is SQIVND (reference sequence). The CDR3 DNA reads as TGTGCTTCGGGACAGGGAGCGCAAAACGAGCAGTACTTC. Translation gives CASGQGAQNEQYF.

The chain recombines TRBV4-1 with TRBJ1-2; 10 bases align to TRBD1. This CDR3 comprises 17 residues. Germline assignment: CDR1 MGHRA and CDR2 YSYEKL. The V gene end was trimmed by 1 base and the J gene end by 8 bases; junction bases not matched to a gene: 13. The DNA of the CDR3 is TGCGCCAGCAGCCAAGGGCAGCGACAGGGGGCCTCGAGAGGCTACACCTTC. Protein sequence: CASSQGQRQGASRGYTF.

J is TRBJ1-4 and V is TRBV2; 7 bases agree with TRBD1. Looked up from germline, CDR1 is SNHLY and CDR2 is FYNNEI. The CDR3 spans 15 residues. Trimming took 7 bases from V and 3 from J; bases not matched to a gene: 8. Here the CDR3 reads CASKTQGVANEKLFF. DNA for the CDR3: TGTGCCAGCAAGACTCAGGGGGTTGCTAATGAAAAACTGTTTTTT.

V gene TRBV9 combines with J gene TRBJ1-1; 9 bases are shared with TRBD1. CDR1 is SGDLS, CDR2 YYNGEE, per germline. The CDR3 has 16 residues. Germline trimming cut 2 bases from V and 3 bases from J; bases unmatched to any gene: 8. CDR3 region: CASSVYRGRWDTEAFF. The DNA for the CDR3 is TGTGCCAGCAGCGTTTACAGGGGGCGGTGGGACACTGAAGCTTTCTTT.

CDR3 sequence (DNA): TGTGCCAGCTCACCACCGGGCAGAGAATACAATGAGCAGTTCTTC. Its translation: CASSPPGREYNEQFF. The V and J genes are TRBV18 and TRBJ2-1; D is unresolved. Per germline, CDR1 KGHSH and CDR2 LQKENI. With 0 bases removed from V and 4 bases from J, the gap between germline ends came to 10 bases. The CDR3 consists of 15 residues.

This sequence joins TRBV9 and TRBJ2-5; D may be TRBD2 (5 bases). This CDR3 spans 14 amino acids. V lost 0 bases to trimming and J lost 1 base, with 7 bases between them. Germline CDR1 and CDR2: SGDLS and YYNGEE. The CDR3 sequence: CASSVGAGQETQYF. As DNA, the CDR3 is TGTGCCAGCAGCGTAGGGGCGGGCCAAGAGACCCAGTACTTC.

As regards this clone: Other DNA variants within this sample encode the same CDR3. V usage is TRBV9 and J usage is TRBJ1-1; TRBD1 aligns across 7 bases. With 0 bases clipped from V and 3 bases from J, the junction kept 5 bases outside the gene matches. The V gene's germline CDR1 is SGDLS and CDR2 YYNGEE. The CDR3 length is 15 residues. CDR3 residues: CASSVATGTDTEAFF. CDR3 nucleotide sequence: TGTGCCAGCAGCGTAGCTACTGGGACAGACACTGAAGCTTTCTTT.

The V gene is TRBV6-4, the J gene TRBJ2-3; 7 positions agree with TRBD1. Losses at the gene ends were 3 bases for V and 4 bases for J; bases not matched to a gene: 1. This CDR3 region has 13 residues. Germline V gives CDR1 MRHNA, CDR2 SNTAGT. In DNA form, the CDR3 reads TGTGCCAGCAGTGAGCAGGGGGCAGATACGCAGTATTTT. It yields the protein CASSEQGADTQYF.

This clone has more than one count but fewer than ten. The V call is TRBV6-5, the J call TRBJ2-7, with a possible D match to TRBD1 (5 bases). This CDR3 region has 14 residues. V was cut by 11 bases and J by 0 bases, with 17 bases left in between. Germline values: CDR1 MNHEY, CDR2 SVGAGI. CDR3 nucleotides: TGTGCCGGGTTGGGGCAAGGGATCTCCTACGAGCAGTACTTC. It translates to CAGLGQGISYEQYF.

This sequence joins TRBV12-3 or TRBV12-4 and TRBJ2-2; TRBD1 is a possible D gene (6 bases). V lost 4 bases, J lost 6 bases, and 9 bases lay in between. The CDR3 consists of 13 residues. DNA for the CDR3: TGTGCCAGCAGTTCAACAGGGCCCGGGGAGCTGTTTTTT. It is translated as CASSSTGPGELFF.

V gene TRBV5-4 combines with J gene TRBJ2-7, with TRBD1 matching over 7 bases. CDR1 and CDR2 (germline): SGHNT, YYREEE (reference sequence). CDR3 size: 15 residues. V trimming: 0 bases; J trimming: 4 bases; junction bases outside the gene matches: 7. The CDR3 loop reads CASSLEGARTYEQYF. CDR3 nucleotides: TGTGCCAGCAGCTTGGAGGGGGCTAGGACTTACGAGCAGTACTTC.

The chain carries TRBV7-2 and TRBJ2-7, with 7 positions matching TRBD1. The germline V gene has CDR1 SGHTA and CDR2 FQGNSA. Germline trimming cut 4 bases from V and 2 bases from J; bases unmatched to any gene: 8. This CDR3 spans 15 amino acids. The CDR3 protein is CASSSRQGGPYEQYF. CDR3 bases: TGTGCCAGCAGCTCTCGACAGGGTGGACCCTACGAGCAGTACTTC.

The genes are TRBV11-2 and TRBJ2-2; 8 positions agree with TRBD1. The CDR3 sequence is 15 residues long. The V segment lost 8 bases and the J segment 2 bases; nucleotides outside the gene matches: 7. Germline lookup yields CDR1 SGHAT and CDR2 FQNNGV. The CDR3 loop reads CASFGQGVNTGELFF. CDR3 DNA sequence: TGTGCCAGCTTCGGACAGGGAGTTAACACCGGGGAGCTGTTTTTT.

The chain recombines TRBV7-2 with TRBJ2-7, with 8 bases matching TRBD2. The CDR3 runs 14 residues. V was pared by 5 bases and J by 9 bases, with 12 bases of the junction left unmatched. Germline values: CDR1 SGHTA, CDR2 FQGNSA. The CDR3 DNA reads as TGTGCCAGCAGCCTCCGGGGGGGGCAGGTTACGCAGTACTTC. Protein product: CASSLRGGQVTQYF. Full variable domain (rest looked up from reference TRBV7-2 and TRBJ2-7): GAGVSQSPSNKVTEKGKDVELRCDPISGHTALYWYRQSLGQGLEFLIYFQGNSAPDKSGLPSDRFSAERTGGSVSTLTIQRTQQEDSAVYLCASSLRGGQVTQYFGPGTRLTVT.

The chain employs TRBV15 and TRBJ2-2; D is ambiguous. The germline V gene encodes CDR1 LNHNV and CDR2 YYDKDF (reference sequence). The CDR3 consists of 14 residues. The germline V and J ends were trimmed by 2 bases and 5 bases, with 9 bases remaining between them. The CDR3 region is CATSRPLRTGELFF. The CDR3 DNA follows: TGTGCCACCAGCAGACCCCTCAGGACCGGGGAGCTGTTTTTT.

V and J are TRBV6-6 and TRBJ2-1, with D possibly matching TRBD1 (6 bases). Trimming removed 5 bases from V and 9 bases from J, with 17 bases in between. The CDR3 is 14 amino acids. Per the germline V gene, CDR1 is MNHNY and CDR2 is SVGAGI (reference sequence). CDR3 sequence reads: CASSPYVGGTEQFF. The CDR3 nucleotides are TGTGCCAGCAGTCCCTACGTTGGGGGCACTGAGCAGTTCTTC.

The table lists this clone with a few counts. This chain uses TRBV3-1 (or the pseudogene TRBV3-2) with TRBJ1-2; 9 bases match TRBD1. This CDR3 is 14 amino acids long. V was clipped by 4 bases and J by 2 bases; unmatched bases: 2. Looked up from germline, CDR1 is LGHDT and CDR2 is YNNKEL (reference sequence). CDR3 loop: CASSRTGDNYGYTF. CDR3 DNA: TGTGCCAGCAGCCGGACAGGGGACAACTATGGCTACACCTTC.